The clone carrying this T cell receptor beta chain turned up a few times. Its antigen is as yet unknown. This sample stems from a study of T cells after yellow fever vaccination. Study-wide background: Preparation of the low-cell-number fractions used SMART-Seq v4 Ultra Low Input.

TCRdb ran MiXCR on the 5' RACE reads and lists one entry per CDR3 protein. Of 450,000 to 650,000 distinct CDR3 sequences detected, 21% appear once; the ten largest clones hold 16%. Germline loops: CDR1 MNHEY, CDR2 SVGAGI. The length of the CDR3 is 15 residues. With 0 bases removed from V and 4 bases from J, the gap between germline ends came to 9 bases. General study findings and limits: Subsequent booster samples again held most clones from primary vaccination (under 98% CD4, roughly 90% CD8).

This TCR was sampled from a man younger than 35 who received the YFV17D yellow fever vaccine. The chain recombines TRBV6-5 with TRBJ2-2; TRBD2 might be the D (6 bases). Sequencing was performed on PBMCs, taken 20 to 25 days after the first yellow fever vaccination. The CDR3 DNA reads TGTGCCAGCAGTTACTCGGGGACTGGCACCGGGGAGCTGTTTTTT. It codes for CASSYSGTGTGELFF.